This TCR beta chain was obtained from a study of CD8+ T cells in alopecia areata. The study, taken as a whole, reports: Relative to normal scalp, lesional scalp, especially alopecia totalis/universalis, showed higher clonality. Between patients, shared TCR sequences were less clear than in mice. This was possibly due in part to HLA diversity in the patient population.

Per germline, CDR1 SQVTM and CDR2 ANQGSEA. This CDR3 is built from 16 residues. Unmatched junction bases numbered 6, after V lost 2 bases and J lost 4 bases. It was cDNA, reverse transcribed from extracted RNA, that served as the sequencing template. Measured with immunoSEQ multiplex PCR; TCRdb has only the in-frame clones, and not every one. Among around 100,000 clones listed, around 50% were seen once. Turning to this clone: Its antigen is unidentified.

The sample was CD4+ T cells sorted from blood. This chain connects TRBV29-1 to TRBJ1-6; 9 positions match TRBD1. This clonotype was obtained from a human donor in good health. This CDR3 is CSVESCGTGYNSPLHF. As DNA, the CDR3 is TGCAGCGTTGAATCTTGCGGGACAGGGTATAATTCACCCCTCCACTTT. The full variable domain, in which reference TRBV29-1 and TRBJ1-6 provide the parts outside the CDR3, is SAVISQKPSRDICQRGTSLTIQCQVDSQVTMMFWYRQQPGQSLTLIATANQGSEATYESGFVIDKFPISRPNLTFSTLTVSNMSPEDSSIYLCSVESCGTGYNSPLHFGNGTRLTVT.